This paragraph reports one T cell receptor beta chain. The trim removed 6 bases at V and 4 bases at J, leaving 7 bases unmatched. Germline CDR1 and CDR2: LNHDA and SQIVND (reference sequence). CDR3 size: 14 residues. The source of the sample is a study of shared T cell receptors in the human thymus. Clones were sequenced by immunoSEQ multiplex PCR, and TCRdb holds only the in-frame ones, with some missing. The sample records about 660,000 clones, around 87% being singletons. These records were also assigned to another study, of human thymus T cells. That paper states: Resections from corrective heart surgery provided thymus tissue. V and J genes seemed to be used with bias in thymic and blood repertoires.

The genes are TRBV19 and TRBJ1-1, with TRBD1 identical over 8 bases. The clonotype was recovered from a boy younger than two with a congenital heart defect. Sequencing was done on a sample of thymocytes. This CDR3 reads CASRTGESRTEAFF. DNA of the CDR3: TGTGCCAGTAGGACAGGGGAAAGCCGCACTGAAGCTTTCTTT.